The rows below give T cell receptor beta chains drawn from one sample of a study of cytomegalovirus exposure and HLA in healthy donors. TCRdb's table, derived via immunoSEQ multiplex PCR, lists solely in-frame clones and lacks some. The repertoire holds some 130,000 clones, with 85% to 90% as singletons. Sequencing used PBMCs. Receptors were obtained from a woman aged 25 to 45 in good health and CMV-seronegative. Each CDR3 is given with its conserved first and last residue. The order of the fields is clone size, V gene, J gene, D gene, CDR3 DNA, CDR3 protein. The D gene is left open where the match is weak. Expanded clones get a size class; other rows say once, few or many, or leave the size out.

.	TRBV30	TRBJ1-3	.	TGTGCCTGGAGTAGCGGGAACGGAAACACCATATATTTT	CAWSSGNGNTIYF
.	TRBV19	TRBJ1-1	.	TGTGCCAGTAGTCCCGGTCGGGGTCTGTCTGAAGCTTTCTTT	CASSPGRGLSEAFF
.	TRBV6-5	TRBJ2-3	.	TGTGCCAGCAGTTACTCGTCAGGGGCGTATACGCAGTATTTT	CASSYSSGAYTQYF
.	TRBV19	TRBJ2-2	TRBD1	TGTGCCAGCACGAGACAGGGGCGGGCCGGGGAGCTGTTTTTT	CASTRQGRAGELFF
.	TRBV28	TRBJ1-5	TRBD1	TGTGCCAGCAGTTTATCGAGAGGCAGGGGGCGAGTCTATAGCAATCAGCCCCAGCATTTT	CASSLSRGRGRVYSNQPQHF
.	TRBV5-8	TRBJ2-7	TRBD2	TGTGCCAGCAGCTTTATGCCTAGCGGGAGGCAGTATCGCGAGCAGTACTTC	CASSFMPSGRQYREQYF
once	TRBV7-6	TRBJ1-2	TRBD1	TGTGCCAGCAGCTTAAGCATCGGGACAGGCACGGGGTTTGGCTACACCTTC	CASSLSIGTGTGFGYTF
.	TRBV29-1	TRBJ2-3	.	TGCAGCGCCTCTAGCAGGTTCACAGATACGCAGTATTTT	CSASSRFTDTQYF
.	TRBV7-9	TRBJ2-5	TRBD2	TGTGCCAGCAGCTTTTATGAGGGAGGGTTAGGAGAGACCCAGTACTTC	CASSFYEGGLGETQYF
.	TRBV5-1	TRBJ2-6	TRBD1	TGCGCCAGCAGCTTCCTGACAGGGGGGGGGTCTGGGGCCAACGTCCTGACTTTC	CASSFLTGGGSGANVLTF
.	TRBV7-7	TRBJ1-5	TRBD1	TGTGCCAGCAGCTTAGGAGGGGGCGCGTATCAGCCCCAGCATTTT	CASSLGGGAYQPQHF
.	TRBV7-9	TRBJ2-7	.	TGTGCCAGCAGCCAGGACAGCGAGCAGTACTTC	CASSQDSEQYF
.	TRBV21-1	TRBJ2-3	.	TGTGCCAGCAGCCGAAGGACAGGGTCGCGCACAGATACGCAGTATTTT	CASSRRTGSRTDTQYF
once	TRBV13	TRBJ1-2	.	TGTGCCAGCAGCTTAGCCCCCGGAGGGAGCGGCTACACCTTC	CASSLAPGGSGYTF
once	TRBV7-2	TRBJ2-7	.	TGTGCCAGCAGCGCAACCCCAAAGACAAGGGGATACGAGCAGTACTTC	CASSATPKTRGYEQYF
.	TRBV7-9	TRBJ1-6	.	TGTGCCAGCAGCGACCCGGGACAATATAATTCACCCCTCCACTTT	CASSDPGQYNSPLHF
.	TRBV2	TRBJ2-2	TRBD1	TGTGCCAGCAGTACGGACAGGGGGAACACCGGGGAGCTGTTTTTT	CASSTDRGNTGELFF
.	TRBV6-5	TRBJ2-5	.	TGTGCCAGCAGTTACTCCCACAGGGACAAGGAGACCCAGTACTTC	CASSYSHRDKETQYF
.	TRBV5-6	TRBJ2-2	.	TGTGCCAGCAGCTATCCGGGACAAGATTACACCGGGGAGCTGTTTTTT	CASSYPGQDYTGELFF
.	TRBV5-1	TRBJ2-2	TRBD1	TGCGCCAGCAACACGGGACAGGGATCCACCGGGGAGCTGTTTTTT	CASNTGQGSTGELFF
.	TRBV6-5	TRBJ2-7	TRBD2	TGTGCCAGCAGCAGGACTAGCTTCGGCGAGCAGTACTTC	CASSRTSFGEQYF
few	TRBV11-3	TRBJ2-1	.	TGTGCCAGCAGCTTAGATCAGTCAGGAAGCGGGTTGAACAATGAGCAGTTCTTC	CASSLDQSGSGLNNEQFF
.	TRBV6-6	TRBJ2-3	TRBD2	TGTGCCAGCAGTTACCCCGGGGGGGCCATAGCAGATACGCAGTATTTT	CASSYPGGAIADTQYF
.	TRBV14	TRBJ2-1	TRBD2	TGTGCCAGCAGCCACTACGCTAGCGGATACAATGAGCAGTTCTTC	CASSHYASGYNEQFF
.	TRBV11-2	TRBJ1-3	.	TGTGCCAGCAGCTCGCGAGGATCCTCTGGAAACACCATATATTTT	CASSSRGSSGNTIYF
.	TRBV19	TRBJ2-1	TRBD2	TGTGCCAGTAGTATAGGGACTAGAGGGTCCTACAATGAGCAGTTCTTC	CASSIGTRGSYNEQFF
few	TRBV28	TRBJ2-1	TRBD2	TGTGCCAGCAGTTTAGGGTCCCGCGGGGGCTACAATGAGCAGTTCTTC	CASSLGSRGGYNEQFF
.	TRBV19	TRBJ1-5	.	TGTGCCAGTAGTATATCAGGGTGGGGCATTCAGCCCCAGCATTTT	CASSISGWGIQPQHF
.	TRBV7-9	TRBJ2-5	.	TGTGCCAGCAGCTCAACGAGGGGGGGGGAACCTGAGACCCAGTACTTC	CASSSTRGGEPETQYF
.	TRBV7-9	TRBJ2-1	.	TGTGCCAGCAGCTTAAGCCCGGGATCTTACAATGAGCAGTTCTTC	CASSLSPGSYNEQFF
.	TRBV15	TRBJ2-1	.	TGTGCCACCAGCAGAGATAAGGGGTTACGCCATGAGCAGTTCTTC	CATSRDKGLRHEQFF
.	TRBV7-3	TRBJ2-5	.	TGTGCCAGCAGCCCTGGGTCGGGAGAGACCCAGTACTTC	CASSPGSGETQYF
once	TRBV27	TRBJ2-1	.	TGTGCCAGCTCATACAGGGCTCCGGACAATGAGCAGTTCTTC	CASSYRAPDNEQFF
.	TRBV7-8	TRBJ2-7	TRBD2	TGTGCCAGCAGCCCAAGGACTAGCGGAAACTACGAGCAGTACTTC	CASSPRTSGNYEQYF
once	TRBV7-9	TRBJ2-5	.	TGTGCCAGCAGCCCCCTGGGGGAACGGGAGCAGTACTTC	CASSPLGEREQYF
.	TRBV5-1	TRBJ2-7	.	TGCGCCAGCAGCTCGGATGGGACTTCGATGACCTACGAGCAGTACTTC	CASSSDGTSMTYEQYF
.	TRBV2	TRBJ1-1	.	TGTGCCAGCAGTGAAGGGCCGGGGAACACTGAAGCTTTCTTT	CASSEGPGNTEAFF
.	TRBV5-4	TRBJ2-1	TRBD2	TGTGCCAGCAGCCGTACTAGCGGGAGTAGGTACAATGAGCAGTTCTTC	CASSRTSGSRYNEQFF
.	TRBV7-2	TRBJ2-7	.	TGTGCCAGCAGCTTATCCCCGGCAGGGACCTACGAGCAGTACTTC	CASSLSPAGTYEQYF
.	TRBV5-4	TRBJ1-1	.	TGTGCCAGCAGCTCCTTCCCGACTTCTGAAGCTTTCTTT	CASSSFPTSEAFF
.	TRBV7-8	TRBJ2-5	.	TGTGCCAGCAGCCTTGACAGCCAAGAGACCCAGTACTTC	CASSLDSQETQYF
.	TRBV11-3	TRBJ2-1	TRBD2	TGTGCCAGCAGCTCCCGGTTAGGGACTAGCGCGGGGAGAGAGCAGTTCTTC	CASSSRLGTSAGREQFF
once	TRBV16	TRBJ2-3	TRBD1	TGTGCCAGCAGCCCCCGACAGGGGGGCACAGATACGCAGTATTTT	CASSPRQGGTDTQYF
.	TRBV5-1	TRBJ2-2	TRBD1	TGCGCCAGCAGGGAGGGGACAGGAGGGACCGGGGAGCTGTTTTTT	CASREGTGGTGELFF
.	TRBV7-9	TRBJ1-2	.	TGTTCCAGCAGCTTAGTCCCGGGAAACTATGGCTACACCTTC	CSSSLVPGNYGYTF
.	TRBV5-1	TRBJ2-7	TRBD1	TGCGCCAGCAGCCCTTTACGCGGGACAGGGGGATCCTACGAGCAGTACTTC	CASSPLRGTGGSYEQYF
once	TRBV6-5	TRBJ1-4	.	TGTGCCAGTGGCCCAGGGGAGATTAATGAAAAACTGTTTTTT	CASGPGEINEKLFF
.	TRBV27	TRBJ1-5	.	TGTGCCAGCAGAATACAGGCGAATCAGCCCCAGCATTTT	CASRIQANQPQHF
.	TRBV7-6	TRBJ2-5	TRBD2	TGTGCCAGCAGCCCGATAGCGGGAGGGCCGGGTGAGCAGTACTTC	CASSPIAGGPGEQYF
once	TRBV30	TRBJ1-5	TRBD1	TGTGCCTGGAGTGCGGACAGGGGCCCCCGGGGCAATCAGCCCCAGCATTTT	CAWSADRGPRGNQPQHF
.	TRBV19	TRBJ2-5	TRBD2	TGTGCCAGTAGTACCTATACTAGCGGCTGGGCCCAGTACTTC	CASSTYTSGWAQYF
.	TRBV4-1	TRBJ2-7	.	TGCGCCAGCAGCCAAGGGAGGGGCGGTCAGTCCCACTACGAGCAGTACTTC	CASSQGRGGQSHYEQYF